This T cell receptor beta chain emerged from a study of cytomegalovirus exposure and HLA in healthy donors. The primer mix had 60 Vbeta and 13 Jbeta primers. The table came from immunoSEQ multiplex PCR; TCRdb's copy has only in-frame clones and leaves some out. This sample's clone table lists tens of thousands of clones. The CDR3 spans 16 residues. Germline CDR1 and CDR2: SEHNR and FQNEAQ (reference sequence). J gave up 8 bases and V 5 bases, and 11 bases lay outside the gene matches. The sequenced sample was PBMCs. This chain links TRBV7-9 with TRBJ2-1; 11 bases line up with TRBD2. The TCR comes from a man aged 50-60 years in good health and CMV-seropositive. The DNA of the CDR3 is TGTGCCAGCAGCCTGCTAGCGGGAGGAGGAGGCGATGAGCAGTTCTTC. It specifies CASSLLAGGGGDEQFF.